This T cell receptor (beta chain) was recovered during a study of T cell responses to AZD1222 COVID-19 vaccine. Study-wide results and caveats: Along spike, vaccine-associated CD4 TCRs were found throughout, with dominance at 160-218 and 743-854. The number of AZD1222 recipients seropositive at baseline was only five or six. Unmutated variant regions are reportedly targeted by nearly half of spike-specific TCRs.

Germline V gives CDR1 LGHNA, CDR2 YSLEER. The CDR3 runs 15 residues. With V trimmed by 1 base and J by 7 bases, 5 bases remained unmatched. The method was immunoSEQ multiplex PCR; TCRdb's version includes in-frame clones alone and lacks a portion of them. The sample has 100,000 to 150,000 clones; 80% to 90% are singletons. As concerns this clone: Its antigen remains unknown.

The sample consisted of peripheral blood, taken on day 0 of AZD1222 vaccination. This chain joins TRBV4-3 and TRBJ2-4, with TRBD1 matching over 9 bases. The receptor was derived from an adult in good health. CDR3 sequence: CASSQAGTGMNIQYF. The DNA for the CDR3 is TGCGCCAGCAGCCAAGCCGGGACAGGGATGAACATTCAGTACTTC.